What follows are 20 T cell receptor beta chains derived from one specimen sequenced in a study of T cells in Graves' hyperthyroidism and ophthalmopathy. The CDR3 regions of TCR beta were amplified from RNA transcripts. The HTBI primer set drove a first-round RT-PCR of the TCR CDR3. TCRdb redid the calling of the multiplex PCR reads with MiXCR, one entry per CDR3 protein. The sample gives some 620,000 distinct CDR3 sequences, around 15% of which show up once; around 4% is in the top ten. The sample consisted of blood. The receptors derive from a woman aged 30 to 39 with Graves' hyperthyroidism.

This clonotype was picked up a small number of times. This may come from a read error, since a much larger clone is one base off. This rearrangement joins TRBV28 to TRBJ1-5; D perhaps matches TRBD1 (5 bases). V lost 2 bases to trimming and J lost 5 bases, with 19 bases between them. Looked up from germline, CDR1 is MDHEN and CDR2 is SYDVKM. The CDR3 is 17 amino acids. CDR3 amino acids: CASSLLGAGREDQPQHF. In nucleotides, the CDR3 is TGTGCCAGCAGTTTACTCGGGGCCGGGAGAGAGGATCAGCCCCAGCATTTT.

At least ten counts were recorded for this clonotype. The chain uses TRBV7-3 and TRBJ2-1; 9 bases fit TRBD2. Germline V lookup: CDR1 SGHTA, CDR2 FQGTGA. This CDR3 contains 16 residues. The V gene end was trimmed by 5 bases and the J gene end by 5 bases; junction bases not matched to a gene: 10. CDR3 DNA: TGTGCCAGCAGCCCCCTAGAGGAGCGGGAGGACAATGAGCAGTTCTTC. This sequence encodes CASSPLEEREDNEQFF.

CDR3 in amino acids: CSVEWGKIYNEQFF. The DNA for the CDR3 is TGCAGCGTTGAATGGGGGAAAATATACAATGAGCAGTTCTTC. The chain uses TRBV29-1 and TRBJ2-1; tentatively, D is TRBD1 or TRBD2 (5 bases each). Trimming removed 2 bases at V and 4 bases at J, with 12 bases between. The germline V gene encodes CDR1 SQVTM and CDR2 ANQGSEA. This CDR3 is built from 14 residues.

The CDR3, as DNA: TGTGCCTGGAGTAAGAGGGGGGCGGTTCAGCCCCAGCATTTT. Translating gives CAWSKRGAVQPQHF. The chain joins TRBV30 to TRBJ1-5; D is possibly TRBD1 (6 bases). V was trimmed by 2 bases and J by 6 bases, leaving 14 bases between them. The CDR3 extends over 14 amino acids. Germline V lookup: CDR1 GTSNPN, CDR2 SVGIG (reference sequence).

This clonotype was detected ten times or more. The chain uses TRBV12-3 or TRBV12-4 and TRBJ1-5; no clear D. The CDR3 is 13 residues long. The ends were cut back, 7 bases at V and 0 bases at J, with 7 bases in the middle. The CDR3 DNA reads TGTGCCAGCATCGGTTATAGCAATCAGCCCCAGCATTTT. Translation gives CASIGYSNQPQHF.

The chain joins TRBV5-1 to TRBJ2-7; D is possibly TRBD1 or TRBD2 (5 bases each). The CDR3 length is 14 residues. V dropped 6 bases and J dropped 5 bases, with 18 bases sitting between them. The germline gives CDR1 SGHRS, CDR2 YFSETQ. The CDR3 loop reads CASNSGPRPDEQYF. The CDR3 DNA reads TGCGCCAGCAACTCGGGACCCCGCCCCGACGAGCAGTACTTC.

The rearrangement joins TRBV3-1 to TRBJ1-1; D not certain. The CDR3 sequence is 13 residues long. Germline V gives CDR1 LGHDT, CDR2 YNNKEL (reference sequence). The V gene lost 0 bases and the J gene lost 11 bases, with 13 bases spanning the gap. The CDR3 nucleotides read TGTGCCAGCAGCCAAGAGTCACTTACAGAGGCTTTCTTT. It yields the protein CASSQESLTEAFF.

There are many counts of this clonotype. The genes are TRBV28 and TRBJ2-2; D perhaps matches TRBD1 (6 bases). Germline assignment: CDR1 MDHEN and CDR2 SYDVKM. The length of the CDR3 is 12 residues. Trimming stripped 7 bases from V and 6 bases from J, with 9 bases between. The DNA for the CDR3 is TGTGCCAGCACGAGGGGGTCCGGGGAGCTGTTTTTT. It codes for CASTRGSGELFF.

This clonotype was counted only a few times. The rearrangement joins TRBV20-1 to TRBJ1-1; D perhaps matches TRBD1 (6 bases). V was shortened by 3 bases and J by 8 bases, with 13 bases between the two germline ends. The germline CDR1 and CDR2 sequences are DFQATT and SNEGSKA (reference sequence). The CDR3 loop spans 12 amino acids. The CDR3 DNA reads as TGCAGTGCTAGTCGAGCCGGGACAGAAGCTTTCTTT. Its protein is CSASRAGTEAFF.

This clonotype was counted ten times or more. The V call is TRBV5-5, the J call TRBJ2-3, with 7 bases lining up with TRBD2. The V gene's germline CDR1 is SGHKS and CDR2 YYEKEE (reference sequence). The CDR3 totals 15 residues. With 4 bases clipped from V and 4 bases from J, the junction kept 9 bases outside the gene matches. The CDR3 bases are TGTGCCAGCAGCCGACGTGGCGGGAGTCCAGATACGCAGTATTTT. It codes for CASSRRGGSPDTQYF. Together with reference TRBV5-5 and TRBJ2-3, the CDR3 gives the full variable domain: DAGVTQSPTHLIKTRGQQVTLRCSPISGHKSVSWYQQVLGQGPQFIFQYYEKEERGRGNFPDRFSARQFPNYSSELNVNALLLGDSALYLCASSRRGGSPDTQYFGPGTRLTVL.

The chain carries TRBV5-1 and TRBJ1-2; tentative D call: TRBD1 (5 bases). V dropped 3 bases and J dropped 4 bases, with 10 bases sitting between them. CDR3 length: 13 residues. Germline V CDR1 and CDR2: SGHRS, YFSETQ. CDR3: CASSSTASYGYTF. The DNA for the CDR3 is TGCGCCAGCAGCTCGACAGCGAGCTATGGCTACACCTTC. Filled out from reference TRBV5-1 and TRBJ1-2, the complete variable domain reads KAGVTQTPRYLIKTRGQQVTLSCSPISGHRSVSWYQQTPGQGLQFLFEYFSETQRNKGNFPGRFSGRQFSNSRSEMNVSTLELGDSALYLCASSSTASYGYTFGSGTRLTVV.

The DNA for the CDR3 is TGTGCCAGCAGCTTGGGGAGACTAGCGGGAAGCACAGATACGCAGTATTTT. This gives the protein CASSLGRLAGSTDTQYF. The chain recombines TRBV7-9 with TRBJ2-3, with 11 bases lining up with TRBD2. The V gene end was trimmed by 3 bases and the J gene end by 0 bases; junction bases not matched to a gene: 5. The CDR3 totals 17 residues. The germline gives CDR1 SEHNR, CDR2 FQNEAQ (reference sequence).

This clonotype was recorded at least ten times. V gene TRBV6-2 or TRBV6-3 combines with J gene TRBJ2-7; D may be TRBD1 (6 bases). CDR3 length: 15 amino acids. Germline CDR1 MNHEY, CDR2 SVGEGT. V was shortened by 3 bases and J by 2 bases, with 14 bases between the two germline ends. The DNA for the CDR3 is TGTGCCAGCAGTTATAAAGGGGGACCTACCTACGAGCAGTACTTC. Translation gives CASSYKGGPTYEQYF.

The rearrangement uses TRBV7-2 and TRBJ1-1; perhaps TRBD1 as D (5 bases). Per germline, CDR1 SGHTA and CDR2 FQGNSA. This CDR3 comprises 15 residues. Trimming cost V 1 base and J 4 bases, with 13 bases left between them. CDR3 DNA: TGTGCCAGCAGCTTAGATGGCAGGGAGGCCACTGAAGCTTTCTTT. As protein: CASSLDGREATEAFF.

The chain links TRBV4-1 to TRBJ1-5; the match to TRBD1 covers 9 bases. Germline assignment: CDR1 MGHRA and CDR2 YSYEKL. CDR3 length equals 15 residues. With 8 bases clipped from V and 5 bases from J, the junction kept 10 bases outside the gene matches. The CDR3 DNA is TGCGCCAGCTCCCCCCGGGACAGGGAGGATCAGCCCCAGCATTTT. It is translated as CASSPRDREDQPQHF.

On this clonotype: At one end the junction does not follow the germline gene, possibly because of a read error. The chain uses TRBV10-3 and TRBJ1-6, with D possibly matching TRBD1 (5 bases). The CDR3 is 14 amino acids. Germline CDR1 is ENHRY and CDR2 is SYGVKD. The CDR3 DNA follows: TGTGTCATCAGTGAGGGGTGGGGGAATTCACCCCTCCACTTT. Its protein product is CVISEGWGNSPLHF.

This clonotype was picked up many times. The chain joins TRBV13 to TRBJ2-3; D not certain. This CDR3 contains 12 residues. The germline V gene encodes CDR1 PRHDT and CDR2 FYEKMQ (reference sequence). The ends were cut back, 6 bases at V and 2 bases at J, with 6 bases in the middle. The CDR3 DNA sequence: TGTGCCAGCAGATCATTCACAGATACGCAGTATTTT. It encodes CASRSFTDTQYF. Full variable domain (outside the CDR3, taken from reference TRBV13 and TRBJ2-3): AAGVIQSPRHLIKEKRETATLKCYPIPRHDTVYWYQQGPGQDPQFLISFYEKMQSDKGSIPDRFSAQQFSDYHSELNMSSLELGDSALYFCASRSFTDTQYFGPGTRLTVL.

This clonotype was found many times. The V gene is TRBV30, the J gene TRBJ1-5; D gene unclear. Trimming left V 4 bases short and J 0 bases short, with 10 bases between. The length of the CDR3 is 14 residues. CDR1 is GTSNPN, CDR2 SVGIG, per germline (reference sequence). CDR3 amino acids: CAWTERYSNQPQHF. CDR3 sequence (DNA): TGTGCCTGGACGGAACGGTATAGCAATCAGCCCCAGCATTTT.

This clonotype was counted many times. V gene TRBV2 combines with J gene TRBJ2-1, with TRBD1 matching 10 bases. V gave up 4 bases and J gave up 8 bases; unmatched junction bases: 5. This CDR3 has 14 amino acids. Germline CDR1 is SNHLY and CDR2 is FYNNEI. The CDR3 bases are TGTGCCAGCAGTGCTGGGACAGGGGTGTATGAGCAGTTCTTC. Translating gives CASSAGTGVYEQFF.

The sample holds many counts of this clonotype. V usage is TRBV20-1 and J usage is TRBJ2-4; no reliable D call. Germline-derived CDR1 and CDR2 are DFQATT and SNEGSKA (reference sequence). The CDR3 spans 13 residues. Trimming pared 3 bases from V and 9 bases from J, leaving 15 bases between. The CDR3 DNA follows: TGCAGTGCTAGGCATAGCCTAGAGGCCATTCAGTACTTC. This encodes CSARHSLEAIQYF.